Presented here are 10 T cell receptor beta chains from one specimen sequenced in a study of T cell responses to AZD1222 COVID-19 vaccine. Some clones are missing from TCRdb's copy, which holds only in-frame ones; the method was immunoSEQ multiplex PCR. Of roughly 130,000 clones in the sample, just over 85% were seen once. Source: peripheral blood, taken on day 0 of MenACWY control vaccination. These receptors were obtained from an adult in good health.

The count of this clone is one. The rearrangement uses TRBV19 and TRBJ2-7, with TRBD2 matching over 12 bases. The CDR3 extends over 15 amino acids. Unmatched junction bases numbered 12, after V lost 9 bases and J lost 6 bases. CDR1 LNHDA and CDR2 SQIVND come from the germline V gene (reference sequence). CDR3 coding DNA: TGTGCCAGCCGGGGGCTAGCGGGAGGGCCGAGCGAGCAGTACTTC. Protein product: CASRGLAGGPSEQYF.

The DNA of the CDR3 is TGTGCCAGCAGTTCCCCGGTTCCTCCCACCATAGGTGAGCAGTACTTC. Amino acid sequence: CASSSPVPPTIGEQYF. The genes are TRBV28 and TRBJ2-7; D is unresolved. Trimming cost V 4 bases and J 7 bases, with 23 bases left between them. CDR3 length: 16 residues. Per the germline V gene, CDR1 is MDHEN and CDR2 is SYDVKM.

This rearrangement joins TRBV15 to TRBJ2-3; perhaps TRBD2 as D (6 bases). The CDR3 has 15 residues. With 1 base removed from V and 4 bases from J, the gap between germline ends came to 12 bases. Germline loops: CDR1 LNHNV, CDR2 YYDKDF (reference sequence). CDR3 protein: CATSRGPSGADTQYF. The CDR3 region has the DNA TGTGCCACCAGCAGAGGACCCTCGGGGGCAGATACGCAGTATTTT.

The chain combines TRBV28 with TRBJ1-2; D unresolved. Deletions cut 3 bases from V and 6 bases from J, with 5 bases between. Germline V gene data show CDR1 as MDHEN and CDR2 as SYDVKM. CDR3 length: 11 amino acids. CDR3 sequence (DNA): TGTGCCAGCAGTTTCCAGGATGGCTACACCTTC. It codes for CASSFQDGYTF.

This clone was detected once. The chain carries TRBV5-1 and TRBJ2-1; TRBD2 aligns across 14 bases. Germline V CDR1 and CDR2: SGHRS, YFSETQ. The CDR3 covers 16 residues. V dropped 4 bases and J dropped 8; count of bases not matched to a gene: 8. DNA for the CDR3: TGCGCCAGCAGCGAACACGGGACTAGCGGGAGCTATGAGCAGTTCTTC. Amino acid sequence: CASSEHGTSGSYEQFF.

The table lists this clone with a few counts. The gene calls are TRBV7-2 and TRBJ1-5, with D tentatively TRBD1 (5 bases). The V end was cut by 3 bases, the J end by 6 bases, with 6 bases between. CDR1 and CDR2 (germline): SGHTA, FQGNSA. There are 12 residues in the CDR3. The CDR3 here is CASSLDTQPQHF. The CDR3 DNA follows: TGTGCCAGCAGCTTGGACACTCAGCCCCAGCATTTT.

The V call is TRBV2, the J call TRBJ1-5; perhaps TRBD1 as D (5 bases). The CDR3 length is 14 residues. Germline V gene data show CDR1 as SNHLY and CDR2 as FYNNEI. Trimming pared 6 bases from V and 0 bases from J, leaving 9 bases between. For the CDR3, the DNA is TGTGCCAGCAGCCAGGGTCTTAGCAATCAGCCCCAGCATTTT. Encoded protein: CASSQGLSNQPQHF.

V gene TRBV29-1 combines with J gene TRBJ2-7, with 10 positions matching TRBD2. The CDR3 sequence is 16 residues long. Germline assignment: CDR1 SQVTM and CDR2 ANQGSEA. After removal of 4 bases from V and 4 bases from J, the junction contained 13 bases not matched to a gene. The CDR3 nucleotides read TGCAGCGTTGCCCCCGTTCTAGCGGGAGTAAGGTACGAGCAGTACTTC. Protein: CSVAPVLAGVRYEQYF.

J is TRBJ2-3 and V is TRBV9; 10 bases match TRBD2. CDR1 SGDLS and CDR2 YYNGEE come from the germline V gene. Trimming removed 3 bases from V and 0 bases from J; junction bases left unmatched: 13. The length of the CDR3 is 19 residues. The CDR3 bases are TGTGCCAGCAGCGCCCCGAGGAGCGGGAGGGCCATAAGCACAGATACGCAGTATTTT. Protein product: CASSAPRSGRAISTDTQYF.

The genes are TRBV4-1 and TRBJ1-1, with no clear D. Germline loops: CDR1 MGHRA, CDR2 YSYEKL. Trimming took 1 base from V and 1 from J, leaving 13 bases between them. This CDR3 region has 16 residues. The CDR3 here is CASSQGGKGRNTEAFF. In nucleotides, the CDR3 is TGCGCCAGCAGCCAAGGCGGCAAGGGTAGGAACACTGAAGCTTTCTTT.